The source of this TCR beta chain is a study of T cell changes during pregnancy in multiple sclerosis. Libraries were prepared by immunoSEQ multiplex PCR; TCRdb keeps only in-frame clonotypes and omits some of them. The sample records about 68,000 clones, about 90% being singletons. CDR1 and CDR2 from the germline V gene are SGHRS and YFSETQ. The CDR3 totals 15 residues. V was pared by 2 bases and J by 0 bases, with 10 bases between. This clonotype was obtained from a female donor with multiple sclerosis, enrolled in a pregnancy study. The sample in question was peripheral blood, obtained in the second trimester of pregnancy. The chain is built from TRBV5-1 and TRBJ2-3; perhaps TRBD2 as D (5 bases). The CDR3 loop is CASSLIRTSTDTQYF. The CDR3 nucleotides are TGCGCCAGCAGCTTAATACGGACTAGCACAGATACGCAGTATTTT. The entire variable domain, with the rest obtained from reference TRBV5-1 and TRBJ2-3, is as follows: KAGVTQTPRYLIKTRGQQVTLSCSPISGHRSVSWYQQTPGQGLQFLFEYFSETQRNKGNFPGRFSGRQFSNSRSEMNVSTLELGDSALYLCASSLIRTSTDTQYFGPGTRLTVL.